The entry below describes one T cell receptor (beta chain). Methods used by the authors: Reference gene primer amplification gave estimated nucleated cell counts. TCRdb's table, derived via immunoSEQ multiplex PCR, lists solely in-frame clones and lacks some. V and J calls plus clone size are reproduced from that table; the DNA served to infer D and trimming. The sample has about 200,000 clones; roughly 90% are singletons. These data belong to a study of blood T cell repertoires in COVID-19. CDR3 length: 13 amino acids. V was cut by 6 bases and J by 5 bases, with 8 bases left in between. The germline CDR1 and CDR2 sequences are MGHDK and SYGVNS.

V is TRBV25-1 and J is TRBJ1-6, with a weak D call TRBD1 (6 bases). The sequence came from a man aged 55-75 years with COVID-19, enrolled during active disease. The specimen was peripheral blood. Here the CDR3 reads CASRGQDNSPLHF. CDR3 sequence (DNA): TGTGCCAGCAGGGGACAAGATAATTCACCCCTCCACTTT.